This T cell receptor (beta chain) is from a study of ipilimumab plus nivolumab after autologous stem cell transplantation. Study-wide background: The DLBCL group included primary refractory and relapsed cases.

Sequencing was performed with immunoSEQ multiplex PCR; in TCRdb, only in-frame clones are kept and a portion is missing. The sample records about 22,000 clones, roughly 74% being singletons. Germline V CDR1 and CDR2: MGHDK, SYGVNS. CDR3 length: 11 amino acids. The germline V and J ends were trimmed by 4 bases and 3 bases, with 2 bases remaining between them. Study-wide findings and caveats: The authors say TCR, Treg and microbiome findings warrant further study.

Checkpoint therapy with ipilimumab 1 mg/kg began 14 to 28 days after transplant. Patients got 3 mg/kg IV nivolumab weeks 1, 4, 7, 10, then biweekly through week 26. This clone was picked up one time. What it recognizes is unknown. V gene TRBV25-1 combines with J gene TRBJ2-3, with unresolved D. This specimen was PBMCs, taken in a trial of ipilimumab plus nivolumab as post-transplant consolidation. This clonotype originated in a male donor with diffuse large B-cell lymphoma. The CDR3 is CASSVTDTQYF. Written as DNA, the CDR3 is TGTGCCAGCAGTGTTACAGATACGCAGTATTTT.